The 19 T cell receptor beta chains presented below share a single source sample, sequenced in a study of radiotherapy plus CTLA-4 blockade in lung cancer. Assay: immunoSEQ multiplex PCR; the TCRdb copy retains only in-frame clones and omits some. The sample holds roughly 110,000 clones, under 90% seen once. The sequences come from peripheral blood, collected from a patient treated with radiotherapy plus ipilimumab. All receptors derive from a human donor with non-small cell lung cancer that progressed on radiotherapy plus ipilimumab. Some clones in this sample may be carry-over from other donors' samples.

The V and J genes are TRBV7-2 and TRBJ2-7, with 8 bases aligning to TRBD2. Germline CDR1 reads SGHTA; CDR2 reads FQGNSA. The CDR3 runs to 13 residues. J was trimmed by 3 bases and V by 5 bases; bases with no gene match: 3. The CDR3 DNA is TGTGCCAGCAGCCTGAGCGGGGGCTACGAGCAGTACTTC. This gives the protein CASSLSGGYEQYF.

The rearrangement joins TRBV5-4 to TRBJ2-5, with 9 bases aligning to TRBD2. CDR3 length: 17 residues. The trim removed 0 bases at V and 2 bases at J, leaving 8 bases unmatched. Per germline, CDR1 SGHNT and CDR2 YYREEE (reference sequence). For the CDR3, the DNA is TGTGCCAGCAGCTTGGCTAGTAGCGGGGGCAATCAAGAGACCCAGTACTTC. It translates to CASSLASSGGNQETQYF.

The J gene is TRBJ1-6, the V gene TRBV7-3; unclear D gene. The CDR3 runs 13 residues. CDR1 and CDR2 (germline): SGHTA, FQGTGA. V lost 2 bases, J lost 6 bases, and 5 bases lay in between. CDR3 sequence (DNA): TGTGCCAGCAGCTTACACGGTAATTCACCCCTCCACTTT. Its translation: CASSLHGNSPLHF.

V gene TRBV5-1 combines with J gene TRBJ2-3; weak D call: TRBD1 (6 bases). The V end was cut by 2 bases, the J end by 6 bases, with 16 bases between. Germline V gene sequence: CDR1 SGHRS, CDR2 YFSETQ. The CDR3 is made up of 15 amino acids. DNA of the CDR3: TGCGCCAGCAGCTTTAATGAGGGGGATATCGATACGCAGTATTTT. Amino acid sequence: CASSFNEGDIDTQYF.

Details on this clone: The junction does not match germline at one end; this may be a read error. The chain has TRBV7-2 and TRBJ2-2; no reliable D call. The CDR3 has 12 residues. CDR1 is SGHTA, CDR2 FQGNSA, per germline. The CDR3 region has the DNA TGTGCCAGCAGCCTGAACTCCGGGGAGCTGTTTTTT. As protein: CASSLNSGELFF.

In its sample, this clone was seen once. CDR3 coding DNA: TGTGCCAGTCGGAAGGGTAGGGGCGAAAAACTGTTTTTT. Protein: CASRKGRGEKLFF. The chain combines TRBV19 with TRBJ1-4, with D perhaps TRBD1 (5 bases). V was trimmed by 8 bases and J by 8 bases, leaving 15 bases between them. Germline V gene lookup returns CDR1 LNHDA and CDR2 SQIVND (reference sequence). The CDR3 runs to 13 residues.

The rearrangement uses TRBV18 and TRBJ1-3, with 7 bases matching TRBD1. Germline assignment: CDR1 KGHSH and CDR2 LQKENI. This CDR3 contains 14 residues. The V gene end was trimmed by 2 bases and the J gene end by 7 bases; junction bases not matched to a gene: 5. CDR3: CASSPVQGWNTIYF. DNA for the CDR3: TGTGCCAGCTCACCAGTACAGGGGTGGAACACCATATATTTT.

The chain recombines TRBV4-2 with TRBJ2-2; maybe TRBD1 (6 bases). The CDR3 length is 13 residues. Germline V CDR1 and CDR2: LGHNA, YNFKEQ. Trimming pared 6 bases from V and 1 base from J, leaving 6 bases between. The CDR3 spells CASRQGNTGELFF. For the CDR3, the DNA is TGTGCCAGCAGACAGGGGAACACCGGGGAGCTGTTTTTT.

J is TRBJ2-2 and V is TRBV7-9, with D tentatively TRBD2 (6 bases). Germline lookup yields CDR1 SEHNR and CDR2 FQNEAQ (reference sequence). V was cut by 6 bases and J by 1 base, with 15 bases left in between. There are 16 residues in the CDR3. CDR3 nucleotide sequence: TGTGCCAGCAGTTTCCATACGGGGGTGAACACCGGGGAGCTGTTTTTT. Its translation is CASSFHTGVNTGELFF.

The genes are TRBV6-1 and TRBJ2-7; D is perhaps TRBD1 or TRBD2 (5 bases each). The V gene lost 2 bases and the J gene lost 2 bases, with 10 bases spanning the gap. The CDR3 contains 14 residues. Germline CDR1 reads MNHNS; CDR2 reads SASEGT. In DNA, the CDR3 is TGTGCCAGCAGTGAACGGGTGGGGGCCTACGAGCAGTACTTC. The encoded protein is CASSERVGAYEQYF.

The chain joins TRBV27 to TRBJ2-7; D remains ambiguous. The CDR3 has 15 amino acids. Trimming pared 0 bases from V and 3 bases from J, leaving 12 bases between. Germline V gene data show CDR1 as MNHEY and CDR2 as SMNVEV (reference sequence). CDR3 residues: CASSLSSGWVYEQYF. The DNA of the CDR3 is TGTGCCAGCAGTTTATCATCCGGGTGGGTCTACGAGCAGTACTTC.

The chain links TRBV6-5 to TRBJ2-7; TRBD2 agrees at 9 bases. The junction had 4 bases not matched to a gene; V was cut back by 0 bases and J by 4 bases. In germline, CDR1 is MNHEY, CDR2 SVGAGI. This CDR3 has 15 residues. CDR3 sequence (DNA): TGTGCCAGCAGTTACTCGCGCGGGGGGGCATACGAGCAGTACTTC. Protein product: CASSYSRGGAYEQYF.

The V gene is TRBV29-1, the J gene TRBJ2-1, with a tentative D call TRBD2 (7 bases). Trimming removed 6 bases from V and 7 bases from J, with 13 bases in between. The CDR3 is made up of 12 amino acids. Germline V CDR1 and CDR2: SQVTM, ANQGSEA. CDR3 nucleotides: TGCAGCGTCAAAGGGGGGGGGAATGAGCAGTTCTTC. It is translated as CSVKGGGNEQFF.

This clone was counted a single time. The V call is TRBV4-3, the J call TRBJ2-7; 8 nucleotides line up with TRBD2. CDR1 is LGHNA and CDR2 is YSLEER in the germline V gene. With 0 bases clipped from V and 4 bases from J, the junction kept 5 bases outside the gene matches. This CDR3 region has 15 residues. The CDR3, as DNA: TGCGCCAGCAGCCAAGAAGGCACTAGCGGTTACGAGCAGTACTTC. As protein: CASSQEGTSGYEQYF.

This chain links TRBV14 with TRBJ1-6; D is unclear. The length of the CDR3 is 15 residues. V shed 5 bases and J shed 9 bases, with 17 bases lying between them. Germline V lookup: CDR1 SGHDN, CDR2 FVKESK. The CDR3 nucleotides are TGTGCCAGCAGCTGGTTAGGGATAGGTACTTCACCCCTCCACTTT. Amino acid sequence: CASSWLGIGTSPLHF.

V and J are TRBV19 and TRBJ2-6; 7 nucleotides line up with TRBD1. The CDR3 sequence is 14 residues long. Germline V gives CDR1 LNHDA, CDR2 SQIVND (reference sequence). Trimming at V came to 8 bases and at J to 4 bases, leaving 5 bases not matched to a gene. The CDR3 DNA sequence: TGTGCCAGTGCCCAGGGGGTCGGGGCCAACGTCCTGACTTTC. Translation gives CASAQGVGANVLTF.

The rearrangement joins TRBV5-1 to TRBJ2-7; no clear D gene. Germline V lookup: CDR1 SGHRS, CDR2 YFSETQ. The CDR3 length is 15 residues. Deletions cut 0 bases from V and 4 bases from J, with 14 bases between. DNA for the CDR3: TGCGCCAGCAGCTTGGAAGGGCAGAGTAGTTACGAGCAGTACTTC. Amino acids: CASSLEGQSSYEQYF.

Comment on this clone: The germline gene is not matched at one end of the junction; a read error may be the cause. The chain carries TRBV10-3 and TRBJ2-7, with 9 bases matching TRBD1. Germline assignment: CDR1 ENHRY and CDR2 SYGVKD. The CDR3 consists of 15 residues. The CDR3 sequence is CAVSEQQGALYEQYF. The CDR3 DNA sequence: TGTGCCGTCAGTGAGCAACAGGGGGCGCTGTACGAGCAGTACTTC.

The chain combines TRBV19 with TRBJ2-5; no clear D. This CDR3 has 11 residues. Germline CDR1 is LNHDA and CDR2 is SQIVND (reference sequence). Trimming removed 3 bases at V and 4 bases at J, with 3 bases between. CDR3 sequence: CASSIRETQYF. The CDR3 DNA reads TGTGCCAGTAGTATCAGAGAGACCCAGTACTTC.